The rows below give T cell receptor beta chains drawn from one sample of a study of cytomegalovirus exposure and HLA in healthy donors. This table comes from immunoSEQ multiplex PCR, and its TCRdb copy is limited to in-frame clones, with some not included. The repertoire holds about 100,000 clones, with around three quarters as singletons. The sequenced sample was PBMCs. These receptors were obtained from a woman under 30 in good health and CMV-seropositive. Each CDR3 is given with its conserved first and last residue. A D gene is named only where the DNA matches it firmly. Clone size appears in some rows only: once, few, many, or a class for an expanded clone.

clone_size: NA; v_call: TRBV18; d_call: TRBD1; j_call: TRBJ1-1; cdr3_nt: TGTGCCAGCTCACCTGGACAGGGTTTGTCTTTCTTT; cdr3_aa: CASSPGQGLSFF
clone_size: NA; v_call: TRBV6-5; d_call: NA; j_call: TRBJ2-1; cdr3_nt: TGTGCCAGCAGTAGAGACTCAGGGGATGAGCAGTTCTTC; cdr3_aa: CASSRDSGDEQFF
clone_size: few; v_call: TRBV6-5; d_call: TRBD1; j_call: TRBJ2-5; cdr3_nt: TGTGCCAGCAGTTACGGGGACAGATTCCAAGAGACCCAGTACTTC; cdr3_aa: CASSYGDRFQETQYF
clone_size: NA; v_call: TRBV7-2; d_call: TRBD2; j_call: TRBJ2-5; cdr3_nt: TGTGCCAGCACCTTTGGGACTAGCGTAGAGACCCAGTACTTC; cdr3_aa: CASTFGTSVETQYF
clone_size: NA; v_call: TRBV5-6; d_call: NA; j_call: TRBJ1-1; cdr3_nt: TGTGCCAGCAGTTTCACAGAAAACACTGAAGCTTTCTTT; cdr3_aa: CASSFTENTEAFF
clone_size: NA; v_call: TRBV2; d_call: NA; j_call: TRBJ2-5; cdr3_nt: TGTGCCAGCAGACAGCAGGCCCAAGAGACCCAGTACTTC; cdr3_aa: CASRQQAQETQYF
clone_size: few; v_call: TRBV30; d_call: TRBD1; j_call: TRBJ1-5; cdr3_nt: TGTGCCTGGAGTGCCAGGGGGAGCAATCAGCCCCAGCATTTT; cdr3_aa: CAWSARGSNQPQHF
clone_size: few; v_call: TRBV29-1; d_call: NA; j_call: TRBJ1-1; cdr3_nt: TGCAGCGTTGTAGGGAGGGGGAACACTGAAGCTTTCTTT; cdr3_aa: CSVVGRGNTEAFF
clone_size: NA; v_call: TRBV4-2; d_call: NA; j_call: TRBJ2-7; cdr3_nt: TGTGCCAGCGGGGGGAACTCGGGCGAGCAGTACTTC; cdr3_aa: CASGGNSGEQYF
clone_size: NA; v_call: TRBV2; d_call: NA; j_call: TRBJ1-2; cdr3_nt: TGTGCCAGCACCGGGTCCCTTGGCTACACCTTC; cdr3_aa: CASTGSLGYTF
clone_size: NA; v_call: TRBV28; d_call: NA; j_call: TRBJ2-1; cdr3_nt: TGTGCCAGCAGGCTACTAGGGTCCCACAATGAGCAGTTCTTC; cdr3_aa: CASRLLGSHNEQFF
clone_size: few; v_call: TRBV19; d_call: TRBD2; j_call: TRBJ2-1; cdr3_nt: TGTGCCAGTACCCCACGGGGAGGGCCTAACAATGAGCAGTTCTTC; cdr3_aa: CASTPRGGPNNEQFF
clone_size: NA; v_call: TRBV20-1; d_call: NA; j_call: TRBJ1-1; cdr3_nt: TGCAGTGCTAGTCCCACAACTGAAGCTTTCTTT; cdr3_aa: CSASPTTEAFF
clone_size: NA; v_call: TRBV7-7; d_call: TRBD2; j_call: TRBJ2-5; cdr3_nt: TGTGCTAGTAGCGGGGGGCAAGAGACCCAGTACTTC; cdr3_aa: CASSGGQETQYF
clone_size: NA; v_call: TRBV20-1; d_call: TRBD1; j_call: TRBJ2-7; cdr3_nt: TGCAGTGCTAGAGGAGGGGACAGGGAGTACTTC; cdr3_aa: CSARGGDREYF